Reported below is one T cell receptor (beta chain). Its antigen is not identified. This record comes from a study of cytomegalovirus exposure and HLA in healthy donors. At collection, donors were nominally healthy, but unrecorded immune exposures were probable. Study outcomes and limitations: Across all donors, roughly uniform sequencing depth was an assumption of the presence/absence analyses. Earlier analysis looked at TCR beta V segments, and most were productive about 87% or about 30% of the time.

This CDR3 is built from 14 residues. The germline V gene encodes CDR1 SGHTA and CDR2 FQGTGA. The V segment lost 2 bases and the J segment 0 bases; nucleotides outside the gene matches: 0. Vbeta (60) and Jbeta (13) primers were used in the PCR. In the study's own analysis: It was a later analysis that counted tens of millions of unique TCR beta chains, of which roughly 11 million were shared. Profiling relied on immunoSEQ multiplex PCR, and the TCRdb table lists in-frame clones only, not all of them. V, J and clone size are those of that table, while D and trimming were read from the DNA. The sample has 100,000 to 150,000 clones, roughly 82% seen once.

The clonotype was recovered from a woman between 18 and 29 years old in good health and CMV-seropositive. Sequencing was done on a sample of PBMCs. The V and J genes are TRBV7-3 and TRBJ2-7, with 8 bases lining up with TRBD2. The CDR3 loop reads CASSLAGGSYEQYF. DNA for the CDR3: TGTGCCAGCAGCTTAGCGGGGGGCTCCTACGAGCAGTACTTC.